The entry that follows covers one T cell receptor beta chain sequence. Its specificity is not known. Researchers used 5'RACE with constant-segment primers to make TCR alpha and TCR beta cDNA libraries that carry sample barcodes and UMIs. Each CDR3 protein is one row after TCRdb ran MiXCR on the 5' RACE reads. The sample has about 430,000 distinct CDR3 sequences, roughly 24% seen once. Between the trimmed V and J ends, which lost 1 base and 6 bases, there was a span of 12 bases. CDR1 is MGHDK, CDR2 SYGVNS, per germline. This CDR3 spans 14 amino acids. This sample was included in a study of T-cell memory formation after mild COVID-19. Study at large: Clusters were largely donor specific.

Findings of the study overall: CD4+ bias marked clones expanding day 15 to 37, unlike balanced contracting clones. Specificity for SARS-CoV-2 was not confirmed among the second-wave clones peaking on day 37.

The rearrangement joins TRBV25-1 to TRBJ1-1; D may be TRBD1 (5 bases). The sequencing input was PBMCs or a T cell subset sorted from them (not recorded which). This receptor was obtained from an adult woman who had mild COVID-19 (a few samples of this study predate the infection). Cell type and time point are not known. Written as DNA, the CDR3 is TGTGCCAGCAGTGAATCCCCCGGGGGGGCTGAAGCTTTCTTT. This codes for CASSESPGGAEAFF.